The next 25 T cell receptor beta chains were all read from a single sample in a study of shared clonotypes between healthy human individuals. Profiling relied on immunoSEQ multiplex PCR, and the TCRdb table lists in-frame clones only, not all of them. Of some 240,000 clones in the sample, about 65% are singletons; the top ten hold 8.5% to 14%. Sequenced: memory CD4+ T cells sorted from blood. Subset of the sample: CD45RA-negative fraction. Receptors were obtained from a man in his thirties or forties in good health.

This chain joins TRBV7-6 and TRBJ2-1, with unresolved D. Germline lookup yields CDR1 SGHVS and CDR2 FNYEAQ. The CDR3 is made up of 14 amino acids. V was cut by 1 base and J by 7 bases, with 11 bases left in between. This CDR3 is CASSLVGVGNEQFF. CDR3 nucleotides: TGTGCCAGCAGCTTAGTTGGAGTGGGTAATGAGCAGTTCTTC.

The chain links TRBV10-3 to TRBJ2-1; no definite D call. This CDR3 has 15 residues. V was pared by 2 bases and J by 6 bases, with 14 bases between. The germline gives CDR1 ENHRY, CDR2 SYGVKD. CDR3 coding DNA: TGTGCCATCAGTGAGGGCCGGATGGGGTCCAATGAGCAGTTCTTC. Protein product: CAISEGRMGSNEQFF.

This clone was picked up a small number of times. V is TRBV13 and J is TRBJ1-3, with D perhaps TRBD1 (6 bases). The CDR3 runs 15 residues. In germline, CDR1 is PRHDT, CDR2 FYEKMQ (reference sequence). V was trimmed by 5 bases and J by 3 bases, leaving 14 bases between them. CDR3 sequence (DNA): TGTGCCAGCAGCAAGACCTCAGGGGTTGGAAACACCATATATTTT. This translates into CASSKTSGVGNTIYF.

The J gene is TRBJ2-1, the V gene TRBV5-6; D is undetermined. Trimming cost V 4 bases and J 5 bases, with 7 bases left between them. The CDR3 sequence is 12 residues long. Germline lookup yields CDR1 SGHDT and CDR2 YYEEEE. CDR3 residues: CASSKINNEQFF. The CDR3 nucleotides read TGTGCCAGCAGCAAGATCAACAATGAGCAGTTCTTC.

This clone was counted ten times or more. The chain has TRBV5-6 and TRBJ2-1, with D uncertain. Trimming left V 6 bases short and J 9 bases short, with 19 bases between. Germline V gene data show CDR1 as SGHDT and CDR2 as YYEEEE. This CDR3 region has 14 residues. The CDR3 DNA is TGTGCCAGCACCCCCGGGCCGGGCACGGTTGAGCAGTTCTTC. It is translated as CASTPGPGTVEQFF.

This clone was counted a few times. This chain joins TRBV2 and TRBJ2-3, with TRBD2 matching over 8 bases. The germline V gene has CDR1 SNHLY and CDR2 FYNNEI. This CDR3 has 14 amino acids. V lost 7 bases, J lost 3 bases, and 6 bases stayed unmatched. CDR3 protein: CASNRAGETDTQYF. CDR3 bases: TGTGCCAGCAACAGAGCGGGAGAAACAGATACGCAGTATTTT.

Turning to this clone: The same CDR3 also results from other DNA sequences found in this sample. The genes are TRBV12-5 and TRBJ2-5, with D unclear. The CDR3 covers 12 residues. Trimming cost V 0 bases and J 3 bases, with 2 bases left between them. Germline CDR1 LGHNT, CDR2 FRNRAP. CDR3 sequence reads: CASGLVEETQYF. The CDR3 DNA sequence: TGTGCTAGTGGTTTGGTTGAAGAGACCCAGTACTTC.

The chain carries TRBV5-1 and TRBJ1-3; D perhaps matches TRBD1 (6 bases). The V end was cut by 2 bases, the J end by 0 bases, with 18 bases between. CDR1 and CDR2 (germline): SGHRS, YFSETQ. The CDR3 has 18 residues. DNA of the CDR3: TGCGCCAGCAGCTTTTTAGGCCGCCAGGGGTCCTCTGGAAACACCATATATTTT. It encodes CASSFLGRQGSSGNTIYF.

J is TRBJ2-4 and V is TRBV5-4, with unresolved D. In germline, CDR1 is SGHNT, CDR2 YYREEE (reference sequence). V dropped 0 bases and J dropped 6 bases, with 7 bases sitting between them. The CDR3 runs to 13 residues. The CDR3 bases are TGTGCCAGCAGCTTGGGGACCGTAAACATTCAGTACTTC. Amino acid sequence: CASSLGTVNIQYF.

This clone was recorded many times. This rearrangement joins TRBV5-1 to TRBJ1-4; D is unresolved. Between the trimmed V and J ends, which lost 7 bases and 8 bases, there was a span of 24 bases. In germline, CDR1 is SGHRS, CDR2 YFSETQ. This CDR3 has 16 amino acids. Here the CDR3 reads CASSENSGVTEEKLFF. In nucleotides, the CDR3 is TGCGCCAGCTCCGAGAATAGCGGAGTTACTGAGGAAAAACTGTTTTTT.

The rearrangement links TRBV10-2 to TRBJ2-7, with TRBD1 as a possible D gene (6 bases). CDR1 and CDR2 (germline): WSHSY, SAAADI. Between the trimmed V and J ends, which lost 4 bases and 2 bases, there was a span of 12 bases. The CDR3 contains 14 residues. CDR3 sequence reads: CASSATGPTYEQYF. The DNA for the CDR3 is TGCGCCAGCAGTGCGACAGGCCCGACCTACGAGCAGTACTTC.

The J gene is TRBJ2-2, the V gene TRBV7-3; 7 positions agree with TRBD2. The CDR3 sequence is 17 residues long. J was trimmed by 3 bases and V by 5 bases; bases with no gene match: 12. Germline V gene sequence: CDR1 SGHTA, CDR2 FQGTGA. The DNA for the CDR3 is TGTGCCAGCAGCGCCGAACCCCTAGCGGCCTACACCGGGGAGCTGTTTTTT. Translation: CASSAEPLAAYTGELFF.

The chain links TRBV19 to TRBJ2-2; TRBD1 matches at 7 bases. J was trimmed by 0 bases and V by 6 bases; bases with no gene match: 7. The CDR3 spans 16 residues. Germline values: CDR1 LNHDA, CDR2 SQIVND (reference sequence). This CDR3 is CASSRTTGTNTGELFF. The CDR3 coding sequence is TGTGCCAGTAGCCGGACGACAGGGACGAACACCGGGGAGCTGTTTTTT.

This clone appeared a few times. The rearrangement links TRBV30 to TRBJ1-3; the D is unclear. Trimming took off 7 bases at V and 4 bases at J, with 14 bases between the two ends. This CDR3 comprises 13 residues. Per germline, CDR1 GTSNPN and CDR2 SVGIG (reference sequence). The DNA of the CDR3 is TGTGCCTTCACCCGCGGACCCGGAAACACCATATATTTT. Translating gives CAFTRGPGNTIYF.

This clone was recorded at least ten times. This chain connects TRBV11-2 to TRBJ2-1, with 12 bases matching TRBD2. This CDR3 spans 16 amino acids. CDR1 and CDR2 from the germline V gene are SGHAT and FQNNGV. Trimming at V came to 3 bases and at J to 8 bases, leaving 8 bases not matched to a gene. CDR3 region: CASSFLTSGSLDEQFF. CDR3 nucleotide sequence: TGTGCCAGCAGCTTTCTGACTAGCGGGAGTCTCGATGAGCAGTTCTTC.

A few counts support this clone. An end of the junction does not agree with germline; a read error may underlie this. The CDR3: CASSLAGTGGDQYF. The CDR3 DNA sequence: TGTGCTAGCAGCTTAGCCGGGACTGGGGGGGACCAGTACTTC. This chain connects TRBV7-7 to TRBJ2-5; 7 nucleotides line up with TRBD2. CDR3 length equals 14 residues. Germline loops: CDR1 SSHAT, CDR2 FNYEAQ (reference sequence).

The chain links TRBV5-6 to TRBJ1-1; D remains ambiguous. Trimming took 6 bases from V and 8 from J, leaving 11 bases between them. This CDR3 region has 11 residues. Germline values: CDR1 SGHDT, CDR2 YYEEEE. CDR3 coding DNA: TGTGCCAGCACCACCCACGGGGAAGCTTTCTTT. Protein sequence: CASTTHGEAFF.

The chain is built from TRBV7-8 and TRBJ1-1; D might be TRBD1 (6 bases). With 6 bases removed from V and 5 bases from J, the gap between germline ends came to 10 bases. CDR3 length equals 12 residues. The germline CDR1 and CDR2 sequences are SGHVS and FQNEAQ. The CDR3 sequence is CASRSGETEAFF. For the CDR3, the DNA is TGTGCCAGCAGATCAGGGGAAACTGAAGCTTTCTTT.

The chain combines TRBV9 with TRBJ2-3, with 7 bases fitting TRBD1. The V gene's germline CDR1 is SGDLS and CDR2 YYNGEE. V shed 2 bases, J shed 2 bases, and the junction held 5 bases outside the gene matches. The CDR3 consists of 15 residues. For the CDR3, the DNA is TGTGCCAGCAGCGTGGGGACAGCCTACACAGATACGCAGTATTTT. Encoded protein: CASSVGTAYTDTQYF.

The chain has TRBV5-1 and TRBJ1-3, with 7 bases fitting TRBD1. The CDR3 consists of 15 residues. The trim removed 6 bases at V and 5 bases at J, leaving 11 bases unmatched. Germline V lookup: CDR1 SGHRS, CDR2 YFSETQ. This chain's CDR3 is CASKLDPGQRNTIYF. CDR3 coding DNA: TGCGCCAGCAAATTGGATCCGGGACAGAGAAACACCATATATTTT.

This clone has a handful of counts. This rearrangement joins TRBV19 to TRBJ2-3; 11 nucleotides match TRBD2. The trim removed 1 base at V and 0 bases at J, leaving 12 bases unmatched. This CDR3 contains 20 residues. From germline, CDR1 is LNHDA and CDR2 SQIVND (reference sequence). This CDR3 reads CASSIVSTNVAGGSTDTQYF. DNA for the CDR3: TGTGCCAGTAGTATAGTGTCAACAAATGTAGCGGGAGGGAGCACAGATACGCAGTATTTT.

The chain recombines TRBV9 with TRBJ2-7, with TRBD1 matching over 7 bases. CDR1 and CDR2 from the germline V gene are SGDLS and YYNGEE. CDR3 length equals 17 residues. With 3 bases clipped from V and 0 bases from J, the junction kept 12 bases outside the gene matches. The CDR3 sequence is CASSAQPGTVASYEQYF. Written as DNA, the CDR3 is TGTGCCAGCAGCGCACAGCCCGGGACAGTTGCCTCCTACGAGCAGTACTTC.

This clone has just a few counts. The chain has TRBV19 and TRBJ2-4; D uncertain. The CDR3 is 16 residues long. Trimming stripped 2 bases from V and 1 base from J, with 12 bases between. Germline CDR1 and CDR2: LNHDA and SQIVND (reference sequence). CDR3 bases: TGTGCCAGTAGTATACCCCGGGTTCACGCCAAAAACATTCAGTACTTC. This encodes CASSIPRVHAKNIQYF.

The chain is built from TRBV29-1 and TRBJ1-1, with no clear D. Germline CDR1 SQVTM, CDR2 ANQGSEA. The CDR3 is 14 amino acids. V lost 5 bases and J 0 bases, leaving 13 bases between the germline ends. CDR3 sequence reads: CSVPVGGLNTEAFF. Here the CDR3 DNA reads TGCAGCGTTCCCGTAGGCGGCTTGAACACTGAAGCTTTCTTT.

This rearrangement joins TRBV4-1 to TRBJ2-3; the D is unclear. The CDR3 has 16 amino acids. The V and J ends lost 2 bases and 2 bases respectively, with 14 bases between them. Per the germline V gene, CDR1 is MGHRA and CDR2 is YSYEKL. The CDR3, as DNA: TGCGCCAGCAGCCAACAAGGCTCTACGTACACAGATACGCAGTATTTT. Encoded protein: CASSQQGSTYTDTQYF.